One and the same sample provided the 22 T cell receptor beta chains below, sequenced in a study of T-cell reconstitution after alpha-beta-depleted transplantation in children. During its preparation, the TCRbeta library received unique molecular identifiers. TCRdb used MiXCR to reprocess the PCR reads, holding one entry per CDR3 protein. The top ten hold approximately 71% of the sample, which has over 15,000 distinct CDR3 sequences, around 12% seen once. Sequencing used PBMCs, mostly from graft donor cells, obtained 180 days after TCRalphabeta/CD19-depleted stem cell transplant. These receptors all stem from a boy in the first two years of life who had a stem cell transplant for Wiskott-Aldrich syndrome, so the T cells may come from the graft donor.

This sequence joins TRBV10-3 and TRBJ2-3; D remains ambiguous. Trimming left V 8 bases short and J 0 bases short, with 12 bases between. The germline CDR1 and CDR2 sequences are ENHRY and SYGVKD. The CDR3 length is 14 residues. CDR3 sequence: CAIGVMASTDTQYF. The CDR3 DNA reads as TGTGCCATCGGAGTCATGGCTAGCACAGATACGCAGTATTTT.

Remarks on this clonotype: A clone one base away is much larger, so this may be a read error. The chain links TRBV28 to TRBJ1-2, with 9 bases lining up with TRBD1. Looked up from germline, CDR1 is MDHEN and CDR2 is SYDVKM. Unmatched junction bases numbered 13, after V lost 6 bases and J lost 8 bases. CDR3 length: 15 residues. The CDR3 loop reads CASRVGGQGSKGYTF. In DNA form, the CDR3 reads TGTGCCAGCAGGGTAGGGGGACAGGGTTCGAAGGGCTACACCTTC.

This clonotype was counted many times. The chain has TRBV5-1 and TRBJ2-3, with TRBD2 matching over 9 bases. The V gene end was trimmed by 1 base and the J gene end by 5 bases; junction bases not matched to a gene: 8. The CDR3 loop spans 16 amino acids. The germline gives CDR1 SGHRS, CDR2 YFSETQ. The CDR3 protein is CASSLSASGTGDTQYF. CDR3 coding DNA: TGCGCCAGCAGCTTGTCGGCTAGCGGGACGGGAGATACGCAGTATTTT.

V is TRBV18 and J is TRBJ2-1; 12 positions agree with TRBD2. The ends lost 1 base at V and 5 bases at J; junction bases unmatched: 0. There are 15 residues in the CDR3. The germline CDR1 and CDR2 sequences are KGHSH and LQKENI. The DNA of the CDR3 is TGTGCCAGCTCACCACGACTAGCGGGAGACAATGAGCAGTTCTTC. This gives the protein CASSPRLAGDNEQFF.

V is TRBV19 and J is TRBJ2-1; D unresolved. V was trimmed by 5 bases and J by 10 bases, leaving 6 bases between them. Looked up from germline, CDR1 is LNHDA and CDR2 is SQIVND (reference sequence). The CDR3 sequence is 10 residues long. CDR3 bases: TGTGCCAGTAGTGGATACGAGCAGTTCTTC. Encoded protein: CASSGYEQFF.

This clonotype was detected ten times or more. The genes are TRBV29-1 and TRBJ1-5; 8 bases map to TRBD1. CDR1 SQVTM and CDR2 ANQGSEA come from the germline V gene. This CDR3 has 13 residues. J lost 4 bases, V lost 6 bases, and 5 bases had no gene match. The CDR3 nucleotides read TGCAGCGTGGCGACAGGGGTGAATCAGCCCCAGCATTTT. Protein: CSVATGVNQPQHF.

The rearrangement uses TRBV6-1 and TRBJ1-6, with 7 bases identical to TRBD1. There are 14 residues in the CDR3. J lost 7 bases, V lost 6 bases, and 6 bases had no gene match. Germline V gene data show CDR1 as MNHNS and CDR2 as SASEGT. The CDR3 protein is CASRGTAGNSPLHF. The CDR3 DNA reads as TGTGCCAGCAGGGGGACAGCGGGGAATTCACCCCTCCACTTT.

This clonotype was seen a handful of times. The genes are TRBV30 and TRBJ2-7, with 10 bases matching TRBD2. Germline V lookup: CDR1 GTSNPN, CDR2 SVGIG (reference sequence). J was trimmed by 3 bases and V by 6 bases; bases with no gene match: 2. The CDR3 consists of 12 residues. For the CDR3, the DNA is TGTGCCTGTGGACTAGCGGACTACGAGCAGTACTTC. Amino acids: CACGLADYEQYF.

There are many counts of this clonotype. This chain links TRBV28 with TRBJ1-5; D possibly corresponds to TRBD1 (5 bases). Trimming removed 6 bases from V and 7 bases from J, with 16 bases in between. Germline-derived CDR1 and CDR2 are MDHEN and SYDVKM. This CDR3 spans 14 amino acids. The CDR3 DNA reads as TGTGCCAGCAGGGGGGGGTGGCCCCGGCAGCCCCAGCATTTT. It codes for CASRGGWPRQPQHF.

This clonotype was observed at least ten times. J is TRBJ2-7 and V is TRBV7-2; perhaps TRBD1 as D (5 bases). Germline CDR1 reads SGHTA; CDR2 reads FQGNSA. Trimming took 5 bases from V and 1 from J, leaving 12 bases between them. The CDR3 loop spans 14 amino acids. For the CDR3, the DNA is TGTGCCAGCAGCCCACAAAGACAGTCCTACGAGCAGTACTTC. As protein: CASSPQRQSYEQYF. Using reference TRBV7-2 and TRBJ2-7 for the parts outside the CDR3, the full variable domain is GAGVSQSPSNKVTEKGKDVELRCDPISGHTALYWYRQSLGQGLEFLIYFQGNSAPDKSGLPSDRFSAERTGGSVSTLTIQRTQQEDSAVYLCASSPQRQSYEQYFGPGTRLTVT.

Many counts were recorded for this clonotype. V gene TRBV18 combines with J gene TRBJ2-6; D is uncertain. CDR3 length: 16 residues. Germline CDR1 reads KGHSH; CDR2 reads LQKENI. V was cut by 2 bases and J by 1 base, with 9 bases left in between. The CDR3 sequence: CASSPVGFSGANVLTF. DNA for the CDR3: TGTGCCAGCTCACCAGTCGGTTTTTCTGGGGCCAACGTCCTGACTTTC.

This clonotype was seen ten or more times. The V and J genes are TRBV12-3 or TRBV12-4 and TRBJ2-3; D perhaps matches TRBD2 (5 bases). The V and J ends lost 2 bases and 3 bases respectively, with 6 bases between them. The CDR3 has 13 amino acids. The DNA of the CDR3 is TGTGCCAGCAGTTTATCGGGGACAGATACGCAGTATTTT. Amino acid sequence: CASSLSGTDTQYF.

This clonotype has only a few counts. The chain recombines TRBV19 with TRBJ2-5; 12 nucleotides align to TRBD2. Germline V gives CDR1 LNHDA, CDR2 SQIVND (reference sequence). V shed 8 bases, J shed 3 bases, and the junction held 4 bases outside the gene matches. The CDR3 consists of 14 residues. The CDR3 protein is CASRTSGAEETQYF. DNA for the CDR3: TGTGCCAGTCGGACTAGCGGGGCTGAAGAGACCCAGTACTTC.

In nucleotides, the CDR3 is TGTGCTAGAGATTGGGCGGGCGTAGACGATCAGCCCCAGCATTTT. It encodes CARDWAGVDDQPQHF. The chain has TRBV6-7 and TRBJ1-5; the D is unclear. TRBV6-7 is designated an ORF whose function remains uncertain. This CDR3 is 15 amino acids long.

The chain employs TRBV27 and TRBJ1-2; 8 nucleotides agree with TRBD1. CDR3 size: 14 residues. Germline V CDR1 and CDR2: MNHEY, SMNVEV (reference sequence). Trimming removed 5 bases from V and 4 bases from J; junction bases left unmatched: 6. The chain's CDR3 is CASSPGGSIYGYTF. The CDR3 DNA is TGTGCCAGCAGTCCAGGGGGCTCCATCTATGGCTACACCTTC.

This clonotype came up a few times. This chain connects TRBV20-1 to TRBJ2-3, with 9 bases that match TRBD2. CDR3 length: 17 residues. Germline CDR1 and CDR2: DFQATT and SNEGSKA (reference sequence). V shed 6 bases, J shed 6 bases, and the junction held 19 bases outside the gene matches. CDR3 in amino acids: CSAEAPIFSGRMDTQYF. The CDR3 DNA follows: TGCAGTGCCGAGGCCCCCATTTTTAGCGGGAGAATGGATACGCAGTATTTT.

There are many counts of this clonotype. V is TRBV28 and J is TRBJ1-5; D not resolved. The CDR3 is made up of 14 amino acids. Deletions cut 6 bases from V and 6 bases from J, with 15 bases between. In germline, CDR1 is MDHEN, CDR2 SYDVKM. The CDR3: CASSTRLLGQPQHF. For the CDR3, the DNA is TGTGCCAGCAGCACACGGTTGTTGGGTCAGCCCCAGCATTTT.

In this sample, this clonotype turned up many times. The V gene is TRBV5-1, the J gene TRBJ2-7, with D hard to call. This CDR3 comprises 13 residues. The germline V gene has CDR1 SGHRS and CDR2 YFSETQ. V was clipped by 1 base and J by 3 bases, with 8 bases between them. The CDR3 region has the DNA TGCGCCAGCAGCTTGTTAAGGGACTACGAGCAGTACTTC. It specifies CASSLLRDYEQYF.

There are a few counts of this clonotype. DNA of the CDR3: TGTGCCAGCAGCCGGGACAGCAAAATGAACACTGAAGCTTTCTTT. Translation gives CASSRDSKMNTEAFF. The chain links TRBV12-3 or TRBV12-4 to TRBJ1-1, with TRBD1 matching over 7 bases. V lost 6 bases, J lost 0 bases, and 7 bases stayed unmatched. CDR3 length: 15 amino acids.

This clonotype was recorded at least ten times. The chain uses TRBV5-1 and TRBJ2-1; 7 bases map to TRBD2. Germline V gene sequence: CDR1 SGHRS, CDR2 YFSETQ. The junction had 1 base not matched to a gene; V was cut back by 7 bases and J by 3 bases. The CDR3 extends over 12 amino acids. In DNA, the CDR3 is TGCGCCAGCGGGAGGGACTACAATGAGCAGTTCTTC. The encoded protein is CASGRDYNEQFF.

Ten or more counts support this clonotype. The chain couples TRBV19 to TRBJ2-7; D is possibly TRBD1 (6 bases). The germline V gene has CDR1 LNHDA and CDR2 SQIVND (reference sequence). Trimming removed 5 bases from V and 0 bases from J, with 8 bases in between. This CDR3 has 13 amino acids. CDR3 residues: CASSRTASYEQYF. CDR3 nucleotides: TGTGCCAGTAGTCGGACAGCCTCCTACGAGCAGTACTTC.

This chain joins TRBV5-1 and TRBJ2-1; perhaps TRBD2 as D (6 bases). There are 15 residues in the CDR3. The germline V gene encodes CDR1 SGHRS and CDR2 YFSETQ. Trimming removed 1 base at V and 2 bases at J, with 10 bases between. CDR3 bases: TGCGCCAGCAGCTTGCGCGGGGTAGCCTACAATGAGCAGTTCTTC. Its protein is CASSLRGVAYNEQFF.